One sample yielded the 24 T cell receptor beta chains listed below, sequenced in a study of T cell repertoires in ileal Crohn's disease. Repertoires were generated with immunoSEQ multiplex PCR, while TCRdb's copy carries only in-frame clones and drops some. Counted here are 16,000 or so clones, around three quarters occurring once; the ten biggest clones make up 3.5% to 5%. The sequencing sample was made of ileal tissue. All receptors derive from an adult with Crohn's disease.

The chain joins TRBV7-2 to TRBJ1-1, with D unresolved. The CDR3 extends over 14 amino acids. CDR1 is SGHTA, CDR2 FQGNSA, per germline. The V gene lost 4 bases and the J gene lost 0 bases, with 9 bases spanning the gap. The CDR3 is CASSSETMNTEAFF. The DNA for the CDR3 is TGTGCCAGCAGCTCGGAGACTATGAACACTGAAGCTTTCTTT.

In its sample, this clone was seen once. J is TRBJ1-1 and V is TRBV11-2; 10 nucleotides line up with TRBD1. V shed 5 bases, J shed 3 bases, and the junction held 6 bases outside the gene matches. The germline CDR1 and CDR2 sequences are SGHAT and FQNNGV. CDR3 length: 15 amino acids. The CDR3 DNA is TGTGCCAGCAGCGCGCGACAGGGGGCGCACACTGAAGCTTTCTTT. Protein product: CASSARQGAHTEAFF. Combining the CDR3 with reference TRBV11-2 and TRBJ1-1 gives the whole variable domain EAGVAQSPRYKIIEKRQSVAFWCNPISGHATLYWYQQILGQGPKLLIQFQNNGVVDDSQLPKDRFSAERLKGVDSTLKIQPAKLEDSAVYLCASSARQGAHTEAFFGQGTRLTVV.

The V gene is TRBV6-1, the J gene TRBJ2-3, with D perhaps TRBD1 (5 bases). This CDR3 is built from 14 residues. Germline V gene data show CDR1 as MNHNS and CDR2 as SASEGT. V lost 6 bases and J 4 bases, leaving 14 bases between the germline ends. Here the CDR3 reads CASSDWGRADTQYF. The CDR3 coding sequence is TGTGCCAGCAGCGATTGGGGCCGTGCAGATACGCAGTATTTT.

This clone has only a few counts. This chain uses TRBV9 with TRBJ2-3; 11 bases are shared with TRBD2. J lost 6 bases, V lost 4 bases, and 13 bases had no gene match. Germline-derived CDR1 and CDR2 are SGDLS and YYNGEE. This CDR3 comprises 17 residues. As DNA, the CDR3 is TGTGCCAGCAGCACAGGTTTTTTAGCGGGGGGGCCGGATACGCAGTATTTT. Translated: CASSTGFLAGGPDTQYF.

This clone was recorded only once. CDR3 nucleotide sequence: TGCGCCAGCAGGCCAGGGGGCCAGGGAGGCTACACCTTC. Protein sequence: CASRPGGQGGYTF. The genes are TRBV5-1 and TRBJ1-2; 8 bases map to TRBD1. Per the germline V gene, CDR1 is SGHRS and CDR2 is YFSETQ. The CDR3 is 13 amino acids. Losses at the gene ends were 5 bases for V and 8 bases for J; bases not matched to a gene: 8.

The chain links TRBV18 to TRBJ2-2; 8 bases agree with TRBD2. Germline CDR1 reads KGHSH; CDR2 reads LQKENI. V lost 3 bases to trimming and J lost 8 bases; unmatched junction nucleotides: 14. CDR3 length equals 17 residues. The CDR3 region has the DNA TGTGCCAGCTCACCTTGGCCGGGTAGCGGGATGAGGGGGGAGCTGTTTTTT. This codes for CASSPWPGSGMRGELFF. The full variable domain, its missing parts supplied by reference TRBV18 and TRBJ2-2, is NAGVMQNPRHLVRRRGQEARLRCSPMKGHSHVYWYRQLPEEGLKFMVYLQKENIIDESGMPKERFSAEFPKEGPSILRIQQVVRGDSAAYFCASSPWPGSGMRGELFFGEGSRLTVL.

CDR3 loop: CASSLLGQGHSPLHF. Here the CDR3 DNA reads TGTGCCAGCAGTTTACTGGGACAGGGTCATTCACCCCTCCACTTT. The rearrangement uses TRBV6-5 and TRBJ1-6; 9 nucleotides match TRBD1. The length of the CDR3 is 15 residues. The V gene end was trimmed by 4 bases and the J gene end by 8 bases; junction bases not matched to a gene: 6. Germline V gene data show CDR1 as MNHEY and CDR2 as SVGAGI.

The gene calls are TRBV19 and TRBJ1-2; D is ambiguous. Germline CDR1 reads LNHDA; CDR2 reads SQIVND (reference sequence). The V end was cut by 0 bases, the J end by 3 bases, with 5 bases between. This CDR3 spans 13 amino acids. The CDR3 DNA reads as TGTGCCAGTAGTATAGATACAGACTATGGCTACACCTTC. Translated: CASSIDTDYGYTF.

This chain uses TRBV4-3 with TRBJ2-3; possibly TRBD2 for D (6 bases). Looked up from germline, CDR1 is LGHNA and CDR2 is YSLEER. The CDR3 totals 20 residues. The V and J ends lost 0 bases and 5 bases respectively, with 27 bases between them. The CDR3 here is CASSQDKIVRTTTFLDTQYF. CDR3 DNA sequence: TGCGCCAGCAGCCAAGATAAGATCGTCCGGACTACAACTTTCTTAGATACGCAGTATTTT.

This clone has just a few counts. One junction end does not reproduce the germline sequence, and a read error may be involved. V is TRBV9 and J is TRBJ2-1; D not resolved. This CDR3 region has 20 residues. The germline V gene encodes CDR1 SGDLS and CDR2 YYNGEE. The DNA of the CDR3 is TGTGCCAGCAGCGTAGGTTACGCACAACGACGGCGAAAGGAGTACACTGAGCAGTTCTTC. Residues: CASSVGYAQRRRKEYTEQFF.

On this clone: Mismatch with germline at one junction end may stem from a read error. The CDR3: CASSGTGNGETQYF. CDR3 nucleotides: TGTGCTAGCAGCGGAACAGGGAACGGGGAGACCCAGTACTTC. The genes are TRBV7-7 and TRBJ2-5; possible D gene TRBD1, 6 bases. This CDR3 spans 14 amino acids. Germline CDR1 reads SSHAT; CDR2 reads FNYEAQ (reference sequence).

This clone was counted between two and nine times. The V and J genes are TRBV5-4 and TRBJ2-3; D is ambiguous. Per the germline V gene, CDR1 is SGHNT and CDR2 is YYREEE (reference sequence). The CDR3 length is 17 residues. V was pared by 4 bases and J by 4 bases, with 22 bases between. CDR3 nucleotide sequence: TGTGCCAGCAGCCCCGTTGGGCCAAGCCTACGTCCAGATACGCAGTATTTT. Translating it yields CASSPVGPSLRPDTQYF.

The chain combines TRBV19 with TRBJ1-3; 10 nucleotides agree with TRBD1. This CDR3 is 14 amino acids long. The V and J ends lost 7 bases and 4 bases, in that order; junction bases with no gene match: 4. Germline V gene data show CDR1 as LNHDA and CDR2 as SQIVND (reference sequence). The CDR3 nucleotides read TGTGCCAGTACCCAGGGACAGGGGGGAAACACCATATATTTT. This sequence encodes CASTQGQGGNTIYF.

V gene TRBV2 combines with J gene TRBJ2-1; 10 nucleotides match TRBD2. J was trimmed by 6 bases and V by 1 base; bases with no gene match: 3. The CDR3 sequence is 15 residues long. Germline assignment: CDR1 SNHLY and CDR2 FYNNEI. DNA of the CDR3: TGTGCCAGCAGTGAAGGTAGCGGGGGGCTCAATGAGCAGTTCTTC. Amino acid sequence: CASSEGSGGLNEQFF. Using reference TRBV2 and TRBJ2-1 for the parts outside the CDR3, the full variable domain is EPEVTQTPSHQVTQMGQEVILRCVPISNHLYFYWYRQILGQKVEFLVSFYNNEISEKSEIFDDQFSVERPDGSNFTLKIRSTKLEDSAMYFCASSEGSGGLNEQFFGPGTRLTVL.

J is TRBJ1-2 and V is TRBV19, with TRBD1 identical over 7 bases. CDR3 length: 14 amino acids. Germline CDR1 reads LNHDA; CDR2 reads SQIVND (reference sequence). Germline trimming cut 5 bases from V and 7 bases from J; bases unmatched to any gene: 10. The CDR3 protein is CASSLQGIEGGYTF. CDR3 nucleotides: TGTGCCAGTAGTCTACAGGGGATAGAGGGTGGCTACACCTTC.

This chain connects TRBV6-1 to TRBJ2-7, with a tentative D call TRBD1 (6 bases). CDR3 size: 15 residues. V dropped 6 bases and J dropped 0 bases, with 15 bases sitting between them. Germline CDR1 reads MNHNS; CDR2 reads SASEGT. CDR3 coding DNA: TGTGCCAGCAGCAATAGGGGGATCAACTCCTACGAGCAGTACTTC. It specifies CASSNRGINSYEQYF.

The rearrangement joins TRBV2 to TRBJ2-2, with a possible D match to TRBD2 (5 bases). V lost 11 bases to trimming and J lost 7 bases, with 17 bases between them. Germline V gives CDR1 SNHLY, CDR2 FYNNEI. The CDR3 is 13 residues long. The CDR3 protein is CALPRLAGGELFF. CDR3 coding DNA: TGTGCCCTCCCTCGGCTAGCTGGCGGGGAGCTGTTTTTT.

The genes are TRBV11-2 and TRBJ2-7; D is unclear. Germline V gene lookup returns CDR1 SGHAT and CDR2 FQNNGV. V was trimmed by 3 bases and J by 3 bases, leaving 6 bases between them. CDR3 length: 12 amino acids. DNA of the CDR3: TGTGCCAGCAGCTTCTCCAGCTACGAGCAGTACTTC. Translation: CASSFSSYEQYF.

This clone came up a few times. The V call is TRBV10-3, the J call TRBJ1-1; D not resolved. This CDR3 has 15 residues. CDR1 is ENHRY and CDR2 is SYGVKD in the germline V gene. Trimming left V 3 bases short and J 4 bases short, with 15 bases between. CDR3 in DNA: TGTGCCATCAGTGACCCGGGGATTGAGACCACTGAAGCTTTCTTT. Protein sequence: CAISDPGIETTEAFF.

This rearrangement joins TRBV19 to TRBJ2-7, with 7 bases lining up with TRBD1. V lost 3 bases and J lost 3; bases outside the gene matches: 5. Germline CDR1 LNHDA, CDR2 SQIVND (reference sequence). This CDR3 is 14 amino acids long. This CDR3 reads CASSMWTGDYEQYF. In nucleotides, the CDR3 is TGTGCCAGTAGTATGTGGACAGGAGACTACGAGCAGTACTTC.

V and J are TRBV6-1 and TRBJ1-5, with 10 bases lining up with TRBD1. With V trimmed by 6 bases and J by 7 bases, 3 bases remained unmatched. The CDR3 is made up of 13 amino acids. Germline values: CDR1 MNHNS, CDR2 SASEGT. The CDR3 bases are TGTGCCAGCAGATTGGACAGGGGGCAGCCCCAGCATTTT. Translation gives CASRLDRGQPQHF.

This clone was counted a single time. The genes are TRBV6-1 and TRBJ1-1; D ambiguous. The CDR3 loop spans 11 amino acids. Germline assignment: CDR1 MNHNS and CDR2 SASEGT. Trimming removed 8 bases at V and 3 bases at J, with 7 bases between. This CDR3 is CASRRDTEAFF. CDR3 sequence (DNA): TGTGCCAGCCGGAGGGACACTGAAGCTTTCTTT.

A few counts support this clone. The chain employs TRBV30 and TRBJ2-1; 8 positions agree with TRBD1. V lost 4 bases and J lost 8; bases outside the gene matches: 4. Per germline, CDR1 GTSNPN and CDR2 SVGIG (reference sequence). CDR3 length equals 12 residues. CDR3 in DNA: TGTGCCTGGACCCCAGGGGGCTATGAGCAGTTCTTC. Its protein is CAWTPGGYEQFF.

Only a few counts were recorded for this clone. V usage is TRBV6-6 and J usage is TRBJ1-2; D unclear. The V gene lost 0 bases and the J gene lost 3 bases, with 14 bases spanning the gap. CDR1 and CDR2 from the germline V gene are MNHNY and SVGAGI (reference sequence). This CDR3 region has 16 residues. CDR3: CASSYSGRGSDYGYTF. CDR3 nucleotides: TGTGCCAGCAGTTACTCTGGTCGGGGAAGTGACTATGGCTACACCTTC.